This T cell receptor beta chain came from a study of CD8 T cells in ankylosing spondylitis. General observations from the study: Seemingly distinctive of ankylosing spondylitis blood was a TCR beta motif formed by eight highly homologous variants. Disease-linked clones proved CD8+ and comparatively uncommon in peripheral blood.

Libraries of TCR beta came from quantitative 5'-RACE with molecular barcodes. TCRdb re-called the 5' RACE reads with MiXCR, one entry per CDR3 protein. Among 250,000 to 350,000 distinct CDR3 sequences listed, roughly 20% were seen once. Germline lookup yields CDR1 MNHNS and CDR2 SASEGT. Trimming removed 11 bases from V and 0 bases from J; junction bases left unmatched: 10. CDR3 length equals 15 residues. As for this clonotype: Antigen unknown.

This receptor was taken from a male donor with ankylosing spondylitis or in good health (not recorded which). The chain carries TRBV6-1 and TRBJ2-1; TRBD2 agrees at 7 bases. Input material: blood, either unsorted or a sorted T cell fraction (not recorded which). CDR3 coding DNA: TGTGCCGTCGGGGGAGCGGGATACTCCTACAATGAGCAGTTCTTC. It codes for CAVGGAGYSYNEQFF.